One and the same sample provided the 10 T cell receptor beta chains below, sequenced in a study of blood T cell repertoires in COVID-19. TCRdb's copy holds only in-frame clones and misses some; the assay was immunoSEQ multiplex PCR. The repertoire includes 110,000 or so clones, around four fifths of them detected once, and under 5% sits in the top ten. The sample consisted of peripheral blood. The receptor source for this set is a woman aged 65 to 85 with acute or convalescent COVID-19.

The V gene is TRBV28, the J gene TRBJ2-1; D remains ambiguous. The CDR3 runs to 13 residues. V dropped 2 bases and J dropped 5 bases, with 7 bases sitting between them. Germline V gives CDR1 MDHEN, CDR2 SYDVKM. The CDR3 loop is CASSLTEDNEQFF. As DNA, the CDR3 is TGTGCCAGCAGTTTAACAGAAGACAATGAGCAGTTCTTC.

The J gene is TRBJ2-1, the V gene TRBV6-1; 11 bases are shared with TRBD2. Germline loops: CDR1 MNHNS, CDR2 SASEGT. The CDR3 is 15 amino acids. V gave up 2 bases and J gave up 9 bases; unmatched junction bases: 6. CDR3 amino acids: CASSEFRSGRAEQFF. The CDR3 coding sequence is TGTGCCAGCAGTGAATTTCGTAGCGGGAGGGCTGAGCAGTTCTTC.

This sequence joins TRBV9 and TRBJ2-3, with TRBD2 matching 8 bases. The length of the CDR3 is 20 residues. Germline CDR1 and CDR2: SGDLS and YYNGEE. V shed 3 bases, J shed 4 bases, and the junction held 22 bases outside the gene matches. The CDR3 nucleotides read TGTGCCAGCAGCGCCTGGCACACAGCGGGAGAAGGGGGGAGCCCAGATACGCAGTATTTT. Translation gives CASSAWHTAGEGGSPDTQYF.

The chain joins TRBV11-2 to TRBJ1-6, with no clear D. Germline lookup yields CDR1 SGHAT and CDR2 FQNNGV. V lost 0 bases and J 9 bases, leaving 9 bases between the germline ends. The CDR3 runs 14 residues. The DNA of the CDR3 is TGTGCCAGCAGCTTAGATCTCGGAGCTTCACCCCTCCACTTT. This gives the protein CASSLDLGASPLHF.

The chain combines TRBV19 with TRBJ2-2, with D maybe TRBD2 (6 bases). V was shortened by 3 bases and J by 9 bases, with 8 bases between the two germline ends. The CDR3 totals 12 residues. CDR1 and CDR2 from the germline V gene are LNHDA and SQIVND (reference sequence). CDR3: CASSMRGRELFF. The CDR3 coding sequence is TGTGCCAGTAGTATGCGGGGCCGGGAGCTGTTTTTT.

This clone was seen only a few times. The CDR3 sequence: CATRRTSGGPEQFF. DNA for the CDR3: TGTGCCACCAGAAGGACTAGCGGGGGTCCCGAGCAGTTCTTC. This rearrangement joins TRBV19 to TRBJ2-1, with 13 bases aligning to TRBD2. The germline V gene has CDR1 LNHDA and CDR2 SQIVND (reference sequence). The CDR3 consists of 14 residues. V lost 10 bases to trimming and J lost 10 bases; unmatched junction nucleotides: 10.

The rearrangement joins TRBV7-8 to TRBJ2-5; TRBD2 might be the D (5 bases). V lost 3 bases to trimming and J lost 5 bases, with 10 bases between them. CDR3 length: 13 amino acids. Germline assignment: CDR1 SGHVS and CDR2 FQNEAQ. The chain's CDR3 is CASSFDGEETQYF. In nucleotides, the CDR3 is TGTGCCAGCAGCTTCGACGGGGAGGAGACCCAGTACTTC.

The CDR3 loop is CASSLAPGLAVYEQYV. The CDR3 nucleotides are TGCGCCAGCAGCTTGGCCCCGGGACTAGCGGTCTACGAGCAGTACGTC. The chain links TRBV5-1 to TRBJ2-7, with 11 positions matching TRBD2. CDR3 length: 16 residues. CDR1 and CDR2 (germline): SGHRS, YFSETQ. V shed 0 bases, J shed 3 bases, and the junction held 5 bases outside the gene matches.

V and J are TRBV30 and TRBJ2-7, with 8 nucleotides matching TRBD2. The CDR3 is made up of 15 amino acids. J gave up 3 bases and V 0 bases, and 7 bases lay outside the gene matches. Looked up from germline, CDR1 is GTSNPN and CDR2 is SVGIG (reference sequence). CDR3 protein: CAWSVHAGGYYEQYF. CDR3 nucleotides: TGTGCCTGGAGTGTACATGCGGGAGGTTACTACGAGCAGTACTTC.

This chain joins TRBV7-2 and TRBJ2-1; 10 bases align to TRBD2. The CDR3 runs to 15 residues. The V gene end was trimmed by 3 bases and the J gene end by 12 bases; junction bases not matched to a gene: 11. Germline CDR1 reads SGHTA; CDR2 reads FQGNSA. CDR3 in DNA: TGTGCCAGCAGCTTCGGACTAGCGGCGCAGGGCGGGCAGTTCTTC. This sequence encodes CASSFGLAAQGGQFF.